A single sample is the source of the 32 T cell receptor beta chains below, sequenced in a study of T cell responses to AZD1222 COVID-19 vaccine. This table comes from immunoSEQ multiplex PCR, and its TCRdb copy is limited to in-frame clones, with some not included. Here the sample spans some 150,000 clones, 85% to 95% being singletons. The sequenced sample was peripheral blood, obtained 28 days after the second AZD1222 dose. These receptors all stem from an adult who received the AZD1222 COVID-19 vaccine.

The chain links TRBV18 to TRBJ1-1, with D tentatively TRBD1 (5 bases). The CDR3 consists of 14 residues. V was shortened by 8 bases and J by 1 base, with 14 bases between the two germline ends. Germline V gene sequence: CDR1 KGHSH, CDR2 LQKENI. The CDR3: CASQTGARNTEAFF. DNA of the CDR3: TGTGCCAGCCAAACCGGGGCGAGGAACACTGAAGCTTTCTTT.

The sample holds a few counts of this clone. The junction differs from germline at one of its ends, possibly a read error. The V call is TRBV19, the J call TRBJ1-2; a weak D match, TRBD1 (5 bases). This CDR3 contains 15 residues. Germline CDR1 and CDR2: LNHDA and SQIVND (reference sequence). CDR3 in DNA: TGTGCCAGTACTATAGCACACAGGTTGAACGTGGGCTACACCTTC. Protein product: CASTIAHRLNVGYTF.

The chain links TRBV2 to TRBJ1-1, with D unclear. The germline V and J ends were trimmed by 4 bases and 4 bases, with 13 bases remaining between them. Germline V gene sequence: CDR1 SNHLY, CDR2 FYNNEI. The CDR3 consists of 14 residues. This CDR3 reads CASSVLNVGTEAFF. In nucleotides, the CDR3 is TGTGCCAGCAGTGTACTTAACGTCGGCACTGAAGCTTTCTTT. The full variable domain, in which reference TRBV2 and TRBJ1-1 provide the parts outside the CDR3, is EPEVTQTPSHQVTQMGQEVILRCVPISNHLYFYWYRQILGQKVEFLVSFYNNEISEKSEIFDDQFSVERPDGSNFTLKIRSTKLEDSAMYFCASSVLNVGTEAFFGQGTRLTVV.

The V and J genes are TRBV7-9 and TRBJ1-3, with a possible D match to TRBD1 (6 bases). CDR1 is SEHNR, CDR2 FQNEAQ, per germline (reference sequence). The V gene lost 5 bases and the J gene lost 5 bases, with 13 bases spanning the gap. The CDR3 spans 14 residues. CDR3 sequence reads: CASSQQGKRNTIYF. The CDR3 bases are TGTGCCAGCAGCCAACAGGGAAAAAGAAACACCATATATTTT.

The rearrangement uses TRBV28 and TRBJ1-2, with D hard to call. Trimming pared 6 bases from V and 1 base from J, leaving 9 bases between. The CDR3 sequence is 13 residues long. Per the germline V gene, CDR1 is MDHEN and CDR2 is SYDVKM. Written as DNA, the CDR3 is TGTGCCAGCAGCCCGACTGTTAACTATGGCTACACCTTC. Translating it yields CASSPTVNYGYTF.

The chain recombines TRBV7-9 with TRBJ2-7; the match to TRBD1 covers 7 bases. Germline V CDR1 and CDR2: SEHNR, FQNEAQ (reference sequence). The ends lost 5 bases at V and 0 bases at J; junction bases unmatched: 13. CDR3 length: 17 residues. The CDR3 DNA sequence: TGTGCCAGCAGCCCCCAATACCGGGACAGAACCTCCTACGAGCAGTACTTC. Protein sequence: CASSPQYRDRTSYEQYF.

This chain joins TRBV7-2 and TRBJ1-5; unclear D gene. There are 17 residues in the CDR3. Trimming stripped 5 bases from V and 7 bases from J, with 24 bases between. Germline assignment: CDR1 SGHTA and CDR2 FQGNSA. This CDR3 is CASSVTAGSSAQQPQHF. CDR3 DNA sequence: TGTGCCAGCAGCGTTACCGCCGGGAGCTCTGCCCAACAGCCCCAGCATTTT.

The chain recombines TRBV19 with TRBJ1-1; TRBD1 matches at 8 bases. This CDR3 comprises 16 residues. The V gene's germline CDR1 is LNHDA and CDR2 SQIVND (reference sequence). V gave up 6 bases and J gave up 4 bases; unmatched junction bases: 13. CDR3 residues: CASSPYRQGAATEAFF. The CDR3 DNA is TGTGCCAGTAGCCCTTATAGGCAGGGGGCGGCCACTGAAGCTTTCTTT.

The genes are TRBV12-3 or TRBV12-4 and TRBJ2-7, with D unclear. The CDR3 consists of 12 residues. V shed 5 bases and J shed 3 bases, with 8 bases lying between them. CDR3 coding DNA: TGTGCCAGCAGTCCGGAGTTCTACGAGCAGTACTTC. It yields the protein CASSPEFYEQYF.

The rearrangement joins TRBV5-5 to TRBJ1-2, with 9 bases identical to TRBD1. Germline V lookup: CDR1 SGHKS, CDR2 YYEKEE (reference sequence). The V and J ends lost 4 bases and 3 bases, in that order; junction bases with no gene match: 4. This CDR3 is built from 14 residues. The DNA for the CDR3 is TGTGCCAGCAGCCCACGGACAGGGGACTATGGCTACACCTTC. Protein product: CASSPRTGDYGYTF.

In its sample, this clone was seen a few times. The rearrangement uses TRBV2 and TRBJ2-1; no clear D. The CDR3 is 13 residues long. The germline CDR1 and CDR2 sequences are SNHLY and FYNNEI. V lost 5 bases, J lost 6 bases, and 11 bases lay in between. The CDR3 spells CASSKGLTNEQFF. For the CDR3, the DNA is TGTGCCAGCAGTAAGGGTCTCACCAATGAGCAGTTCTTC.

V is TRBV6-6 and J is TRBJ1-2, with 7 bases matching TRBD1. Germline V gives CDR1 MNHNY, CDR2 SVGAGI (reference sequence). The V and J ends lost 2 bases and 8 bases, in that order; junction bases with no gene match: 11. This CDR3 is 15 amino acids long. The CDR3 bases are TGTGCCAGCAGTTACGACGAGACAGGGTCTAACGGCTACACCTTC. Its protein product is CASSYDETGSNGYTF.

The V and J genes are TRBV9 and TRBJ2-1; D unclear. Germline V gene sequence: CDR1 SGDLS, CDR2 YYNGEE. The CDR3 is made up of 13 amino acids. Trimming stripped 0 bases from V and 5 bases from J, with 6 bases between. CDR3 region: CASSVAPHNEQFF. The CDR3 DNA is TGTGCCAGCAGCGTAGCGCCCCACAATGAGCAGTTCTTC.

The chain uses TRBV11-2 and TRBJ1-3; D remains unclear. V was clipped by 5 bases and J by 4 bases, with 9 bases between them. The CDR3 length is 13 residues. Germline loops: CDR1 SGHAT, CDR2 FQNNGV. The DNA for the CDR3 is TGTGCCAGCAGCCCCGCGGTCGGAAACACCATATATTTT. Its protein product is CASSPAVGNTIYF.

The chain is built from TRBV5-4 and TRBJ1-1; D unresolved. V was pared by 3 bases and J by 1 base, with 7 bases between. The CDR3 contains 13 residues. CDR1 and CDR2 from the germline V gene are SGHNT and YYREEE (reference sequence). CDR3 bases: TGTGCCAGCAGCTATAAGGGGAACACTGAAGCTTTCTTT. Translation gives CASSYKGNTEAFF.

The chain is built from TRBV18 and TRBJ1-4; 7 nucleotides line up with TRBD1. V was clipped by 7 bases and J by 5 bases; unmatched bases: 7. This CDR3 spans 14 amino acids. Germline loops: CDR1 KGHSH, CDR2 LQKENI. The CDR3 sequence: CASLQGQGNEKLFF. CDR3 coding DNA: TGTGCCAGCTTACAGGGGCAGGGGAATGAAAAACTGTTTTTT.

The chain combines TRBV9 with TRBJ1-2; 7 bases are a match to TRBD1. V lost 0 bases to trimming and J lost 5 bases; unmatched junction nucleotides: 7. The CDR3 loop spans 15 amino acids. Germline assignment: CDR1 SGDLS and CDR2 YYNGEE. The CDR3 region is CASSVVGQALYGYTF. CDR3 nucleotide sequence: TGTGCCAGCAGCGTAGTAGGACAGGCCCTATATGGCTACACCTTC.

This sequence joins TRBV2 and TRBJ1-6, with TRBD1 matching over 9 bases. The germline V gene has CDR1 SNHLY and CDR2 FYNNEI. The CDR3 has 14 amino acids. The V gene end was trimmed by 6 bases and the J gene end by 9 bases; junction bases not matched to a gene: 6. The CDR3 coding sequence is TGTGCCAGCAGGCTACAGGGGGCGGGTTCACCCCTCCACTTT. Amino acid sequence: CASRLQGAGSPLHF.

Only one count was recorded for this clone. The gene calls are TRBV28 and TRBJ2-4, with a weak D call TRBD2 (6 bases). Germline assignment: CDR1 MDHEN and CDR2 SYDVKM. The CDR3 is 15 residues long. V was pared by 1 base and J by 0 bases, with 7 bases between. The CDR3 sequence: CASSLYGGAKNIQYF. CDR3 DNA sequence: TGTGCCAGCAGTTTATACGGGGGAGCCAAAAACATTCAGTACTTC.

The chain combines TRBV3-1 (or the pseudogene TRBV3-2) with TRBJ2-3; D remains ambiguous. The CDR3 length is 16 residues. Germline assignment: CDR1 LGHDT and CDR2 YNNKEL (reference sequence). Deletions cut 1 base from V and 7 bases from J, with 18 bases between. The CDR3 spells CASSQVGRLGINTQYF. Written as DNA, the CDR3 is TGTGCCAGCAGCCAAGTCGGCAGATTGGGGATTAATACGCAGTATTTT.

The chain combines TRBV28 with TRBJ2-2; 11 nucleotides match TRBD2. This CDR3 is built from 16 residues. Germline V gene data show CDR1 as MDHEN and CDR2 as SYDVKM. V lost 11 bases to trimming and J lost 7 bases; unmatched junction nucleotides: 15. CDR3 region: CAASFISGGASGELFF. CDR3 nucleotides: TGTGCCGCCAGTTTTATTAGCGGGGGGGCCAGCGGGGAGCTGTTTTTT.

The chain carries TRBV13 and TRBJ1-2; D is ambiguous. From germline, CDR1 is PRHDT and CDR2 FYEKMQ (reference sequence). V was shortened by 6 bases and J by 0 bases, with 23 bases between the two germline ends. The CDR3 length is 18 residues. CDR3 DNA sequence: TGTGCCAGCAGTTCTGCCACCGTTTCGTTCGGCGCTAACTATGGCTACACCTTC. Residues: CASSSATVSFGANYGYTF.

The gene calls are TRBV2 and TRBJ1-2, with TRBD1 matching over 8 bases. Germline assignment: CDR1 SNHLY and CDR2 FYNNEI. Unmatched junction bases numbered 5, after V lost 8 bases and J lost 0 bases. The CDR3 sequence is 14 residues long. CDR3: CASELDRANYGYTF. In nucleotides, the CDR3 is TGTGCCAGCGAATTGGACAGGGCTAACTATGGCTACACCTTC.

The chain is built from TRBV5-1 and TRBJ2-7; TRBD2 is a possible D gene (5 bases). The CDR3 runs 13 residues. Germline V lookup: CDR1 SGHRS, CDR2 YFSETQ. V lost 2 bases, J lost 4 bases, and 10 bases lay in between. The CDR3 bases are TGCGCCAGCAGCTTTCTAGCAGGATACGAGCAGTACTTC. The encoded protein is CASSFLAGYEQYF.

DNA for the CDR3: TGTGCCAGCTCACCGGGACAGGAGTATGGCTACACCTTC. This gives the protein CASSPGQEYGYTF. V and J are TRBV18 and TRBJ1-2; 8 nucleotides line up with TRBD1. CDR3 length: 13 residues. With 3 bases clipped from V and 5 bases from J, the junction kept 2 bases outside the gene matches. Per the germline V gene, CDR1 is KGHSH and CDR2 is LQKENI.

In its sample, this clone was seen a few times. CDR3 protein: CASSLITGTEAFF. In nucleotides, the CDR3 is TGTGCCAGCAGCCTTATTACGGGCACTGAAGCTTTCTTT. The chain recombines TRBV7-3 with TRBJ1-1; D ambiguous. Trimming removed 5 bases at V and 4 bases at J, with 11 bases between. CDR1 and CDR2 from the germline V gene are SGHTA and FQGTGA. The CDR3 totals 13 residues.

The CDR3 is CASTRGQKNRNEQFF. The DNA of the CDR3 is TGTGCCAGTACCAGGGGACAAAAAAATAGGAATGAGCAGTTCTTC. The chain carries TRBV19 and TRBJ2-1, with D possibly TRBD1 on 6 matching bases. The CDR3 loop spans 15 amino acids. Deletions cut 7 bases from V and 7 bases from J, with 20 bases between. Germline V gene lookup returns CDR1 LNHDA and CDR2 SQIVND (reference sequence).

This chain joins TRBV7-2 and TRBJ1-3; TRBD1 matches at 7 bases. This CDR3 is 16 amino acids long. Germline assignment: CDR1 SGHTA and CDR2 FQGNSA. J lost 0 bases, V lost 5 bases, and 7 bases had no gene match. CDR3 nucleotide sequence: TGTGCCAGCAGCGGGGACAGAATCCTCTCTGGAAACACCATATATTTT. Encoded protein: CASSGDRILSGNTIYF. Full variable domain (rest looked up from reference TRBV7-2 and TRBJ1-3): GAGVSQSPSNKVTEKGKDVELRCDPISGHTALYWYRQSLGQGLEFLIYFQGNSAPDKSGLPSDRFSAERTGGSVSTLTIQRTQQEDSAVYLCASSGDRILSGNTIYFGEGSWLTVV.

This rearrangement joins TRBV7-3 to TRBJ1-1, with D perhaps matching TRBD1 (6 bases). The CDR3 consists of 13 residues. Germline lookup yields CDR1 SGHTA and CDR2 FQGTGA. V was trimmed by 5 bases and J by 1 base, leaving 8 bases between them. The CDR3 protein is CASSTTGNTEAFF. CDR3 DNA: TGTGCCAGCAGCACGACAGGGAACACTGAAGCTTTCTTT.

V usage is TRBV5-8 and J usage is TRBJ2-1; D unresolved. The CDR3 runs to 15 residues. Germline-derived CDR1 and CDR2 are SGHTS and YDEGEE. V shed 0 bases and J shed 6 bases, with 13 bases lying between them. The CDR3 reads CASSLEGQSRNEQFF. CDR3 DNA: TGTGCCAGCAGCTTGGAAGGGCAGAGTCGCAATGAGCAGTTCTTC.

The CDR3 here is CASNEVGSRDRTYEQYF. The CDR3 bases are TGTGCCAGCAATGAGGTTGGTTCCCGGGACCGAACCTACGAGCAGTACTTC. This chain links TRBV2 with TRBJ2-7; D possibly uses TRBD1 or TRBD2 (5 bases each). CDR1 and CDR2 from the germline V gene are SNHLY and FYNNEI. Trimming shortened V by 7 bases and J by 2 bases, and 24 bases separated the two germline ends. CDR3 length equals 17 residues.

The rearrangement uses TRBV7-2 and TRBJ2-7; 7 bases are shared with TRBD1. Germline-derived CDR1 and CDR2 are SGHTA and FQGNSA. This CDR3 spans 13 amino acids. With 2 bases clipped from V and 6 bases from J, the junction kept 4 bases outside the gene matches. CDR3 in DNA: TGTGCCAGCAGCTTAAACAGGGGTTCCGAGCAGTACTTC. Residues: CASSLNRGSEQYF.